This TCR beta chain was documented in a study of CD8+ T cells in alopecia areata. The treatment denotes: oral pan-JAK inhibitor, 5-10 mg twice daily. The authors extracted RNA and reverse transcribed it into cDNA as the sequencing template. Sequencing used immunoSEQ multiplex PCR; TCRdb keeps in-frame clones, though not all of them. The data show 100,000 to 130,000 clones, 84% seen once. Trimming removed 2 bases from V and 4 bases from J, with 9 bases in between. Germline V gene data show CDR1 as MNHNS and CDR2 as SASEGT. This CDR3 region has 15 residues. V gene TRBV6-1 combines with J gene TRBJ2-6; D perhaps matches TRBD2 (6 bases). This sequence originates from a human donor with alopecia areata. The material was CD8+ T cells sorted from blood, obtained at week 24, from a patient treated with tofacitinib. In nucleotides, the CDR3 is TGTGCCAGCAGTGAACCTGCGGGAGGGGCCAACGTCCTGACTTTC. Its protein is CASSEPAGGANVLTF.